The T cell receptor (beta chain) under discussion was sequenced for a study of blood T cell repertoires in COVID-19. Study at large: The analysed material was cDNA or gDNA that came from T cells, B-cell-depleted T cells, or PBMCs.

The CDR3 is 15 amino acids. Germline CDR1 and CDR2: LGHDT and YNNKEL (reference sequence). With 4 bases removed from V and 0 bases from J, the gap between germline ends came to 13 bases. The data were produced by immunoSEQ multiplex PCR, yet TCRdb's version contains in-frame clones alone and is incomplete. This repertoire shows 70,000 to 90,000 clones, over 75% found once; its top ten account for over 25%. The rearrangement joins TRBV3-1 (or the pseudogene TRBV3-2) to TRBJ2-7; D call uncertain. The sequencing sample was made of peripheral blood. This receptor was identified in a man in his fifties with acute or convalescent COVID-19. The CDR3, as DNA: TGTGCCAGCAGCCCTCTCCCAGGCCACTCCTACGAGCAGTACTTC. Translation gives CASSPLPGHSYEQYF.